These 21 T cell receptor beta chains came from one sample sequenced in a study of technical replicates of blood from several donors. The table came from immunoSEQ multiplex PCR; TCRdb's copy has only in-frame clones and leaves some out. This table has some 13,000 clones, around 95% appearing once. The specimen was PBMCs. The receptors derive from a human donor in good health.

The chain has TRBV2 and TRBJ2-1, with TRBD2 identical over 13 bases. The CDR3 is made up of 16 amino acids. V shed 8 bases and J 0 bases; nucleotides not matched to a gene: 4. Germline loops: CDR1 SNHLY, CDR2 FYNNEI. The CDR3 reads CASVRTSGSSYNEQFF. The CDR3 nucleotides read TGTGCCAGCGTACGGACTAGCGGGAGCTCCTACAATGAGCAGTTCTTC.

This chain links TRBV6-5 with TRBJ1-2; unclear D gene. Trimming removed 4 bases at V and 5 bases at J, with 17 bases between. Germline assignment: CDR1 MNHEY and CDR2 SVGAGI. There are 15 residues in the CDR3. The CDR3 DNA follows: TGTGCCAGCAGTTTCCGGGCCGGGAGAGGGTATGGCTACACCTTC. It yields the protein CASSFRAGRGYGYTF.

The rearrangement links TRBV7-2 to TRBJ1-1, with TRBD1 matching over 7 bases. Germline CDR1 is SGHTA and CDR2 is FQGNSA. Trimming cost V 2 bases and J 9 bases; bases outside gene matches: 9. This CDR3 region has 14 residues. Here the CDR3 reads CASSLLTRDRKAFF. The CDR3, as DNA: TGTGCCAGCAGCTTACTTACTCGGGACAGAAAAGCTTTCTTT.

CDR3 DNA: TGTGCCAGCAGCCTGTACCAAGAGACCCAGTACTTC. Translation gives CASSLYQETQYF. The chain uses TRBV25-1 and TRBJ2-5; D remains unclear. V shed 6 bases and J shed 0 bases, with 5 bases lying between them. In germline, CDR1 is MGHDK, CDR2 SYGVNS. The CDR3 sequence is 12 residues long. Looking up the rest from reference TRBV25-1 and TRBJ2-5 gives the full variable domain: EADIYQTPRYLVIGTGKKITLECSQTMGHDKMYWYQQDPGMELHLIHYSYGVNSTEKGDLSSESTVSRIRTEHFPLTLESARPSHTSQYLCASSLYQETQYFGPGTRLLVL.

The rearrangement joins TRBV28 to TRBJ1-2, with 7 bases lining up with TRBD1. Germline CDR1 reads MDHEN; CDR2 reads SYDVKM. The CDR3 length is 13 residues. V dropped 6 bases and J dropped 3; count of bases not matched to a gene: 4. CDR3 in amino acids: CASSPGTDYGYTF. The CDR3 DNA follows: TGTGCCAGCAGCCCAGGGACAGACTATGGCTACACCTTC.

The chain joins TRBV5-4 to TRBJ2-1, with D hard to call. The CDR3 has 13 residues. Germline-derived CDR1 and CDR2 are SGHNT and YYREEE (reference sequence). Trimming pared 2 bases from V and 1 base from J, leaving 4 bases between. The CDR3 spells CASSFGSYNEQFF. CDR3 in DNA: TGTGCCAGCAGCTTCGGTTCCTACAATGAGCAGTTCTTC.

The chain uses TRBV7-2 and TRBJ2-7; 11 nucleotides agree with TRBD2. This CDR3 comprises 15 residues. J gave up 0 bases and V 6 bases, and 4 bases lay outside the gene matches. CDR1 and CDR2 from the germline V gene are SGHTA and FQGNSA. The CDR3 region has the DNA TGTGCCAGCAGTATGACTAGCGGGGACTCCTACGAGCAGTACTTC. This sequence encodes CASSMTSGDSYEQYF.

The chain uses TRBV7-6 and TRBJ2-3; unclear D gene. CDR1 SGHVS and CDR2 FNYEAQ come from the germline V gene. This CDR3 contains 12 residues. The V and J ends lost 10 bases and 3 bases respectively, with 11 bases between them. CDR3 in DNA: TGTGCCACTCCGGGTAGAACAGATACGCAGTATTTT. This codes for CATPGRTDTQYF. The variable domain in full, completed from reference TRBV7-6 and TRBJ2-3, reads GAGVSQSPRYKVTKRGQDVALRCDPISGHVSLYWYRQALGQGPEFLTYFNYEAQQDKSGLPNDRFSAERPEGSISTLTIQRTEQRDSAMYRCATPGRTDTQYFGPGTRLTVL.

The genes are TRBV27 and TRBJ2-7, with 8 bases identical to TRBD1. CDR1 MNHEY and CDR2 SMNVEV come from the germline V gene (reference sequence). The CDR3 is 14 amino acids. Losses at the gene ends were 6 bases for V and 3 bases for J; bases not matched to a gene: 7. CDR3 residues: CASSETGTGYEQYF. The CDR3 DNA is TGTGCCAGCAGCGAAACCGGGACAGGCTACGAGCAGTACTTC.

CDR3 coding DNA: TGCAGCGTGGGAGCGGGTTCTACAGGGGCCTCTGGAAACACCATATATTTT. Translated, it gives CSVGAGSTGASGNTIYF. The V call is TRBV29-1, the J call TRBJ1-3, with 7 positions matching TRBD1. The CDR3 is 17 amino acids. From germline, CDR1 is SQVTM and CDR2 ANQGSEA. Trimming took 6 bases from V and 0 from J; bases not matched to a gene: 14.

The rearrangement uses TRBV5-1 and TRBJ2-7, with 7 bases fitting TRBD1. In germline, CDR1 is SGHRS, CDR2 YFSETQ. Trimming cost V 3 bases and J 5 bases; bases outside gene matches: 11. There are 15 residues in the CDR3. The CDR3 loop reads CASSSGQTWRNEQYF. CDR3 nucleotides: TGCGCCAGCAGCTCGGGACAGACCTGGCGAAACGAGCAGTACTTC.

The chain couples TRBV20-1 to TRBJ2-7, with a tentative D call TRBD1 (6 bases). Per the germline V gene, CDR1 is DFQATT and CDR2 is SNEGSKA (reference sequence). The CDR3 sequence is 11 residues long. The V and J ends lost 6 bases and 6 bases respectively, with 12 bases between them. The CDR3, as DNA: TGCAGTGCAAGGACAGTAAGCGAGCAGTACTTC. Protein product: CSARTVSEQYF.

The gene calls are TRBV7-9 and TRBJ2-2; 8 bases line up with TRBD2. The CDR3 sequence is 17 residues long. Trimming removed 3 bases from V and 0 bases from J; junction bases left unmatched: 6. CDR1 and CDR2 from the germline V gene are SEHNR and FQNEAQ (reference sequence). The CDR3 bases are TGTGCCAGCAGCTTGAGTCCAGCGGGAGCGAACACCGGGGAGCTGTTTTTT. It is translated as CASSLSPAGANTGELFF.

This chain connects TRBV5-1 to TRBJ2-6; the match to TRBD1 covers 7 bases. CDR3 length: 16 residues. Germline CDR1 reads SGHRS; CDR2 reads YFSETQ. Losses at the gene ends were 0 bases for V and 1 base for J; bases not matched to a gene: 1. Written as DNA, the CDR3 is TGCGCCAGCAGCTTGGAGGGACAGTCTGGGGCCAACGTCCTGACTTTC. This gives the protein CASSLEGQSGANVLTF.

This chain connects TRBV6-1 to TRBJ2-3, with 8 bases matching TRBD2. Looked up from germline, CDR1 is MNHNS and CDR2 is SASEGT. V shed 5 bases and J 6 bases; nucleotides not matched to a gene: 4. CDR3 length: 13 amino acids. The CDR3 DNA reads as TGTGCCAGCAGTCGGACTAGCATGGATACGCAGTATTTT. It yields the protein CASSRTSMDTQYF.

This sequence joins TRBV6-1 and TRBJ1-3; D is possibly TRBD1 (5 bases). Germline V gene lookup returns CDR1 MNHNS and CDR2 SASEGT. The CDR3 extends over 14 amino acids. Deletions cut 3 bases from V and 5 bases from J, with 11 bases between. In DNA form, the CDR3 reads TGTGCCAGCAGTGAGGGGGGGAGCCGAAACACCATATATTTT. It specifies CASSEGGSRNTIYF.

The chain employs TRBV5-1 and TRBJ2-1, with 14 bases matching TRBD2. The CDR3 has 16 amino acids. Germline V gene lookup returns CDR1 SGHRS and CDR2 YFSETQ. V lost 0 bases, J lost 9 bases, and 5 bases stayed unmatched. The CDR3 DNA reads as TGCGCCAGCAGCTTGGGACTAGCGGGAGGGCCGCCTGAGCAGTTCTTC. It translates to CASSLGLAGGPPEQFF.

DNA of the CDR3: TGCAGCGTTGAAATGGGACTCTCTGGAAACACCATATATTTT. Translated: CSVEMGLSGNTIYF. The chain joins TRBV29-1 to TRBJ1-3, with D possibly matching TRBD1 (5 bases). CDR1 is SQVTM and CDR2 is ANQGSEA in the germline V gene. This CDR3 region has 14 residues. The germline V and J ends were trimmed by 2 bases and 0 bases, with 8 bases remaining between them.

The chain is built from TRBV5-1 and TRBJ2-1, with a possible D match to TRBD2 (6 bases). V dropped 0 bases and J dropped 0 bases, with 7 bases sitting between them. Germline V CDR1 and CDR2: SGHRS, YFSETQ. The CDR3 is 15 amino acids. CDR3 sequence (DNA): TGCGCCAGCAGCTTGGGCGGGACCTCCTACAATGAGCAGTTCTTC. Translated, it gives CASSLGGTSYNEQFF.

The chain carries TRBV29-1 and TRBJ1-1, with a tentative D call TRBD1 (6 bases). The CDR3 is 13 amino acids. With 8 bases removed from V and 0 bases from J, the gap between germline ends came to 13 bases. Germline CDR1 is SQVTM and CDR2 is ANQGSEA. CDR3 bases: TGCAGCTCGCGGACAGCCATGAACACTGAAGCTTTCTTT. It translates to CSSRTAMNTEAFF.

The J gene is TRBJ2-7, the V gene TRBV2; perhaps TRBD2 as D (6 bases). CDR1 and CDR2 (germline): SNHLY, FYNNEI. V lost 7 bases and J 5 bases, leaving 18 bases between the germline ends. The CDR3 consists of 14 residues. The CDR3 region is CASKVSGASDEQYF. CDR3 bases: TGTGCCAGCAAAGTGTCGGGAGCGAGCGACGAGCAGTACTTC.